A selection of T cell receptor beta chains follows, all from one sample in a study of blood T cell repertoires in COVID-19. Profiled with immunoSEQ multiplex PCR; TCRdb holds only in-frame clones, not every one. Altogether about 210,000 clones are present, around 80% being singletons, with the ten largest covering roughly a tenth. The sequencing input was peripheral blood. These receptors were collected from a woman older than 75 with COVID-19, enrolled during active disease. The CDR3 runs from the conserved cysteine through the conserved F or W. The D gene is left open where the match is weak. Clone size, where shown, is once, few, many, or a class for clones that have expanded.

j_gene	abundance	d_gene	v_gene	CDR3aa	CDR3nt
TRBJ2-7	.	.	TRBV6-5	CASSYSGPPYEQYF	TGTGCCAGCAGTTACTCTGGGCCCCCCTACGAGCAGTACTTC
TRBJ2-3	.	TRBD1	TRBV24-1	CATSSGQGGGTDTQYF	TGTGCCACCAGCTCCGGACAGGGAGGAGGCACAGATACGCAGTATTTT
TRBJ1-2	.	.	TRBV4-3	CASSQEDGGRYTF	TGCGCCAGCAGCCAAGAAGACGGAGGGAGATACACCTTC
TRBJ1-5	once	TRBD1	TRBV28	CASSLQTGGAGQPQHF	TGTGCCAGCAGTTTACAGACAGGGGGCGCGGGTCAGCCCCAGCATTTT
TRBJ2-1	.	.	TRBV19	CASSPGSSYNEQFF	TGTGCCAGTAGTCCGGGGAGTTCCTACAATGAGCAGTTCTTC
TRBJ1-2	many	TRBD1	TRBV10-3	CAIRVPDRDNYGYTF	TGTGCCATCAGGGTCCCGGACAGGGACAACTATGGCTACACCTTC
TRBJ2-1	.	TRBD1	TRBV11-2	CASSLGPTGGQNEQFF	TGTGCCAGCAGCTTGGGACCGACAGGGGGTCAAAATGAGCAGTTCTTC
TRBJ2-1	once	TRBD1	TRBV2	CASRARRGQVDEQFF	TGTGCCAGCAGAGCAAGAAGGGGACAGGTGGATGAGCAGTTCTTC
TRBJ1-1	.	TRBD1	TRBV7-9	CASSLVAGGYTEAFF	TGTGCCAGCAGCTTAGTCGCAGGGGGCTACACTGAAGCTTTCTTT
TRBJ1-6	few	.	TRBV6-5	CASTYSRVLNSPLHF	TGTGCCAGCACCTATTCCAGGGTGCTTAATTCACCCCTCCACTTT
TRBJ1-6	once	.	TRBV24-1	CATSETGRVSPLHF	TGTGCCACCAGCGAAACAGGTCGAGTTTCACCCCTCCACTTT
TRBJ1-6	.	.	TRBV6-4	CASSGGQYNSPLHF	TGTGCCAGCAGCGGCGGACAGTATAATTCACCCCTCCACTTT
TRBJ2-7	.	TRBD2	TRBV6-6	CASSATSGGEDRF	TGTGCCAGCAGCGCTACTAGCGGGGGGGAGGATAGGTTC
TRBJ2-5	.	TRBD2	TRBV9	CASSVYSGVSETQYF	TGTGCCAGCAGCGTATATAGCGGGGTGTCGGAGACCCAGTACTTC
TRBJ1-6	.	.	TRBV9	CASSGGLNNSPLHF	TGTGCCAGCAGCGGGGGACTAAATAATTCACCCCTCCACTTT
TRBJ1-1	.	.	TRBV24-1	CGSVAFDTEAFF	TGTGGGTCCGTGGCCTTTGACACTGAAGCTTTCTTT
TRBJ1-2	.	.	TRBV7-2	CASSLGGGTSYGYTF	TGTGCCAGCAGCTTAGGGGGGGGGACAAGCTATGGCTACACCTTC
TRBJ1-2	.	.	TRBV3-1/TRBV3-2	CASSHLVGDGYTF	TGTGCCAGCAGCCATCTTGTGGGCGATGGCTACACCTTC
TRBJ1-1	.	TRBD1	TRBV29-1	CSVERDRGTEAFF	TGCAGCGTTGAAAGGGACAGGGGTACTGAAGCTTTCTTT
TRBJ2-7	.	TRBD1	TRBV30	CAWSRHRGQIYEQYF	TGTGCCTGGAGTAGACACAGGGGGCAAATCTACGAGCAGTACTTC
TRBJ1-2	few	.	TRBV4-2	CASSQENGEGYTF	TGTGCCAGCAGCCAAGAGAACGGGGAGGGCTACACCTTC
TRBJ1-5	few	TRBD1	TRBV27	CASSLFQRDRGDQPQHF	TGTGCCAGCAGTTTATTCCAACGGGACAGGGGCGATCAGCCCCAGCATTTT
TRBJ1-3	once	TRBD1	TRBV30	CAWRHRDRATSGNTIYF	TGTGCCTGGAGGCACCGGGACAGGGCCACCTCTGGAAACACCATATATTTT
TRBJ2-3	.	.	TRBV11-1	CASSSEGLTDTQYF	TGTGCCAGCAGCTCGGAGGGGCTCACAGATACGCAGTATTTT
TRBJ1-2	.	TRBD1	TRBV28	CASSLGQAYGYTF	TGTGCCAGCAGTCTTGGACAGGCCTATGGCTACACCTTC
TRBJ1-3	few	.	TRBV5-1	CASSLEAATGNTIYF	TGCGCCAGCAGCTTGGAGGCGGCCACTGGAAACACCATATATTTT
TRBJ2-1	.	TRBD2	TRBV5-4	CASRGGEVEQFF	TGTGCCAGCAGGGGGGGGGAGGTTGAGCAGTTCTTC
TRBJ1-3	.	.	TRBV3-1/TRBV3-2	CASSQDWGTLAGNTIYF	TGTGCCAGCAGCCAAGATTGGGGGACACTAGCTGGAAACACCATATATTTT
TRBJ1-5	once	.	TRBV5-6	CASSLGGIGPQHF	TGTGCCAGCAGCTTGGGCGGGATTGGGCCCCAGCATTTT
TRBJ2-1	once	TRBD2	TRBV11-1	CASSFVLAGGDEQFF	TGTGCCAGCAGCTTCGTCCTAGCGGGGGGGGACGAGCAGTTCTTC
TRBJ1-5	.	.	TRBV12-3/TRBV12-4	CASSLLGNQPQHF	TGTGCCAGCAGTTTATTAGGCAATCAGCCCCAGCATTTT
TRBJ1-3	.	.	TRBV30	CAWSPPTMTPLGNTIYF	TGTGCCTGGAGTCCACCGACCATGACACCGCTAGGAAACACCATATATTTT
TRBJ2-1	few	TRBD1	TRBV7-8	CASSSRGQYNEQFF	TGTGCCAGCAGCTCGAGGGGGCAGTACAATGAGCAGTTCTTC
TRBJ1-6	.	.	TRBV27	CASSPSRLAVVSPLHF	TGTGCCAGCAGTCCTTCGAGGTTGGCCGTTGTGTCACCCCTCCACTTT
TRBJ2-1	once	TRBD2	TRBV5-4	CASSPPPRGGSYNEQFF	TGTGCCAGCAGCCCCCCCCCGCGCGGGGGTTCCTACAATGAGCAGTTCTTC
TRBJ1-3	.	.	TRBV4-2	CASSLHRDPGNTIYF	TGTGCCAGCAGCCTGCACAGGGACCCTGGAAACACCATATATTTT
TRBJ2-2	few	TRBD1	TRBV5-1	CASSLQGAVTGELFF	TGCGCCAGCAGCTTACAGGGGGCGGTCACCGGGGAGCTGTTTTTT
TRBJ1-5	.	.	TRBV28	CASRTGAGANQPQHF	TGTGCCAGCAGGACGGGTGCGGGAGCCAATCAGCCCCAGCATTTT
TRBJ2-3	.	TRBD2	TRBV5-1	CASSLGRGADTQYF	TGCGCCAGCAGCTTGGGGCGGGGGGCAGATACGCAGTATTTT
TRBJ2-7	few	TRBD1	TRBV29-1	CSVGQGAYEQYF	TGCAGCGTTGGACAGGGGGCCTACGAGCAGTACTTC
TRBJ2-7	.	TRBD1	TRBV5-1	CASSLAGGSGTYEQYF	TGCGCCAGCAGCTTGGCAGGGGGCTCCGGCACCTACGAGCAGTACTTC
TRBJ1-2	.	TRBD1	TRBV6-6	CASSVGQGVSGTF	TGTGCCAGCAGTGTAGGACAGGGTGTCTCGGGTACCTTC
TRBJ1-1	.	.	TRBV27	CASSSVPTEAFF	TGTGCCAGCAGTTCGGTCCCTACTGAAGCTTTCTTT
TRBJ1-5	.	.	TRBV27	CASSKRPGAPAGLQPQHF	TGTGCCAGCAGTAAGAGGCCAGGGGCACCCGCTGGTCTTCAGCCCCAGCATTTT
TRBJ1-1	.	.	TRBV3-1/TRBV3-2	CASSLQGARTEAFF	TGTGCCAGCAGCCTTCAAGGCGCGAGGACTGAAGCTTTCTTT